These 17 T cell receptor beta chains were all obtained from the same sample, sequenced in a study of control samples from healthy donors and cancer patients. The method was immunoSEQ multiplex PCR; TCRdb's version includes in-frame clones alone and lacks a portion of them. The sample records about 120,000 clones, about 93% being singletons. The material sequenced was blood. Source of these receptors: a man aged 25-45 years in good health.

The chain employs TRBV10-3 and TRBJ1-1, with TRBD1 as a possible D gene (6 bases). This CDR3 has 16 amino acids. Germline CDR1 is ENHRY and CDR2 is SYGVKD. Between the trimmed V and J ends, which lost 0 bases and 2 bases, there was a span of 13 bases. CDR3 amino acids: CAISESINRANTEAFF. The CDR3 nucleotides read TGTGCCATCAGTGAGTCGATAAACAGGGCCAACACTGAAGCTTTCTTT.

The V gene is TRBV4-2, the J gene TRBJ1-2; no clear D. Germline lookup yields CDR1 LGHNA and CDR2 YNFKEQ. The CDR3 runs to 13 residues. The V end lost 4 bases, the J end lost 8 bases, and 14 bases lay between the germline ends. This CDR3 is CASSLLPEGGYTF. DNA of the CDR3: TGTGCCAGCAGCCTACTACCCGAGGGAGGCTACACCTTC.

V is TRBV4-1 and J is TRBJ1-3; TRBD1 matches at 7 bases. V was pared by 0 bases and J by 4 bases, with 0 bases of the junction left unmatched. Germline V gene lookup returns CDR1 MGHRA and CDR2 YSYEKL. The CDR3 is made up of 14 amino acids. CDR3 DNA sequence: TGCGCCAGCAGCCAAGAAGGGGGCGGAAACACCATATATTTT. It codes for CASSQEGGGNTIYF.

This rearrangement joins TRBV9 to TRBJ1-2; a weak D match, TRBD1 (5 bases). V gave up 4 bases and J gave up 1 base, with 14 bases separating them. CDR1 is SGDLS and CDR2 is YYNGEE in the germline V gene. This CDR3 is built from 15 residues. CDR3 sequence (DNA): TGTGCCAGCAGCATAGGGGACGGTTATAACTATGGCTACACCTTC. It codes for CASSIGDGYNYGYTF.

This chain links TRBV18 with TRBJ1-1, with 11 positions matching TRBD1. The junction had 6 bases not matched to a gene; V was cut back by 3 bases and J by 0 bases. The CDR3 runs to 17 residues. CDR1 is KGHSH, CDR2 LQKENI, per germline. DNA for the CDR3: TGTGCCAGCTCACCCGGGACAGGGGGATTAATGAACACTGAAGCTTTCTTT. Its translation: CASSPGTGGLMNTEAFF. The full variable domain, completed using reference TRBV18 and TRBJ1-1, is NAGVMQNPRHLVRRRGQEARLRCSPMKGHSHVYWYRQLPEEGLKFMVYLQKENIIDESGMPKERFSAEFPKEGPSILRIQQVVRGDSAAYFCASSPGTGGLMNTEAFFGQGTRLTVV.

The V and J genes are TRBV5-1 and TRBJ1-2; D perhaps matches TRBD1 (5 bases). Germline V gives CDR1 SGHRS, CDR2 YFSETQ. Trimming took 4 bases from V and 5 from J, leaving 24 bases between them. The CDR3 consists of 17 residues. CDR3 protein: CASSPWTSSGGGYGYTF. CDR3 nucleotide sequence: TGCGCCAGCAGCCCTTGGACATCCTCAGGCGGGGGGTATGGCTACACCTTC.

This chain joins TRBV7-6 and TRBJ1-3; D possibly corresponds to TRBD1 (5 bases). Trimming left V 3 bases short and J 0 bases short, with 12 bases between. The CDR3 is 16 amino acids. Germline V gene sequence: CDR1 SGHVS, CDR2 FNYEAQ. CDR3 protein: CASSFGDVGSGNTIYF. As DNA, the CDR3 is TGTGCCAGCAGCTTTGGGGACGTGGGCTCTGGAAACACCATATATTTT.

The genes are TRBV7-9 and TRBJ1-4, with D possibly matching TRBD1 (6 bases). CDR1 SEHNR and CDR2 FQNEAQ come from the germline V gene (reference sequence). The V and J ends lost 5 bases and 6 bases respectively, with 13 bases between them. The CDR3 consists of 14 residues. DNA for the CDR3: TGTGCCAGCAGCCCCGGACAGAATTATGAAAAACTGTTTTTT. Protein product: CASSPGQNYEKLFF.

V usage is TRBV29-1 and J usage is TRBJ1-1, with D hard to call. V was clipped by 2 bases and J by 1 base, with 8 bases between them. The germline CDR1 and CDR2 sequences are SQVTM and ANQGSEA. The CDR3 extends over 13 amino acids. CDR3 DNA: TGCAGCGTTGAACCCCCACAGAACACTGAAGCTTTCTTT. Translated: CSVEPPQNTEAFF.

The chain recombines TRBV10-2 with TRBJ1-5, with D perhaps matching TRBD1 (6 bases). V was pared by 9 bases and J by 3 bases, with 9 bases between. This CDR3 is 12 amino acids long. Germline CDR1 reads WSHSY; CDR2 reads SAAADI. In nucleotides, the CDR3 is TGCGCCAGTCGGGACACCAATCAGCCCCAGCATTTT. Translating it yields CASRDTNQPQHF.

The chain is built from TRBV3-1 (or the pseudogene TRBV3-2) and TRBJ1-1; D gene ambiguous. V lost 1 base and J lost 7, with 10 bases in between. The CDR3 spans 13 residues. CDR1 is LGHDT and CDR2 is YNNKEL in the germline V gene (reference sequence). The CDR3 DNA reads TGTGCCAGCAGCCAAGGACTGATCCTTGAAGCTTTCTTT. Translating gives CASSQGLILEAFF.

The chain is built from TRBV18 and TRBJ2-7; TRBD1 is a possible D gene (5 bases). CDR1 KGHSH and CDR2 LQKENI come from the germline V gene. There are 13 residues in the CDR3. V was shortened by 3 bases and J by 3 bases, with 9 bases between the two germline ends. Here the CDR3 reads CASSPGAYYEQYF. DNA for the CDR3: TGTGCCAGCTCACCTGGGGCATACTACGAGCAGTACTTC.

J is TRBJ1-3 and V is TRBV5-1; the D gene is possibly TRBD1 (5 bases). This CDR3 has 15 residues. Trimming left V 4 bases short and J 9 bases short, with 20 bases between. Germline loops: CDR1 SGHRS, CDR2 YFSETQ. The CDR3 bases are TGCGCCAGCAGCCAGTCATCTAGGGACTCCGGCACCATATATTTT. This sequence encodes CASSQSSRDSGTIYF. The whole variable domain, remainder taken from reference TRBV5-1 and TRBJ1-3, is KAGVTQTPRYLIKTRGQQVTLSCSPISGHRSVSWYQQTPGQGLQFLFEYFSETQRNKGNFPGRFSGRQFSNSRSEMNVSTLELGDSALYLCASSQSSRDSGTIYFGEGSWLTVV.

The chain joins TRBV6-4 to TRBJ2-1, with TRBD1 identical over 9 bases. The germline CDR1 and CDR2 sequences are MRHNA and SNTAGT. V was clipped by 6 bases and J by 6 bases; unmatched bases: 9. This CDR3 region has 15 residues. The CDR3 protein is CASSSGTGTVNEQFF. CDR3 in DNA: TGTGCCAGCAGCTCCGGGACAGGGACGGTCAATGAGCAGTTCTTC.

This clone was observed once. The chain uses TRBV4-1 and TRBJ2-3; 8 bases agree with TRBD2. V dropped 0 bases and J dropped 0; count of bases not matched to a gene: 8. The CDR3 sequence is 18 residues long. Germline V CDR1 and CDR2: MGHRA, YSYEKL. DNA for the CDR3: TGCGCCAGCAGCCAAGATTGGTTTCAGCGGGGGAGCACAGATACGCAGTATTTT. Translation gives CASSQDWFQRGSTDTQYF.

The chain combines TRBV28 with TRBJ2-7; no reliable D call. V lost 6 bases and J 3 bases, leaving 18 bases between the germline ends. CDR3 size: 15 residues. CDR1 is MDHEN and CDR2 is SYDVKM in the germline V gene. For the CDR3, the DNA is TGTGCCAGCAGCTCAATCTTTGGACGGAGCTACGAGCAGTACTTC. It yields the protein CASSSIFGRSYEQYF.

The chain recombines TRBV6-5 with TRBJ1-4, with TRBD1 matching over 7 bases. The ends lost 8 bases at V and 0 bases at J; junction bases unmatched: 3. The length of the CDR3 is 14 residues. Looked up from germline, CDR1 is MNHEY and CDR2 is SVGAGI. CDR3 protein: CASRTGATNEKLFF. The CDR3 DNA follows: TGTGCCAGCCGAACAGGGGCAACTAATGAAAAACTGTTTTTT.